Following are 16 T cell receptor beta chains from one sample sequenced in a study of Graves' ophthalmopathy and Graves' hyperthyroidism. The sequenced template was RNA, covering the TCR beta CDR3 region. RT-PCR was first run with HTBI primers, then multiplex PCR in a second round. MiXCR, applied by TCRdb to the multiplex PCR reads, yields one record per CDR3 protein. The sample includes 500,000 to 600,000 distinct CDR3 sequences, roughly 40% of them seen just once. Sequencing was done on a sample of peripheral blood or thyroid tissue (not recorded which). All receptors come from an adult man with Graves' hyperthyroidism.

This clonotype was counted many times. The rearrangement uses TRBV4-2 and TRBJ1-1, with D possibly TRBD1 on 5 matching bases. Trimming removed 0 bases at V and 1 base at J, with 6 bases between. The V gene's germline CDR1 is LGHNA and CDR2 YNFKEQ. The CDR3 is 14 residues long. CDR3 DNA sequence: TGTGCCAGCAGCCAAGACGGGGGGAACACTGAAGCTTTCTTT. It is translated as CASSQDGGNTEAFF.

The CDR3 nucleotides read TGCAGTGCTAGCTCGATTCCGGGGGAGCAGTTCTTC. The encoded protein is CSASSIPGEQFF. This chain uses TRBV20-1 with TRBJ2-1; tentative D call: TRBD2 (5 bases). CDR1 and CDR2 from the germline V gene are DFQATT and SNEGSKA (reference sequence). Trimming took off 3 bases at V and 10 bases at J, with 13 bases between the two ends. This CDR3 spans 12 amino acids.

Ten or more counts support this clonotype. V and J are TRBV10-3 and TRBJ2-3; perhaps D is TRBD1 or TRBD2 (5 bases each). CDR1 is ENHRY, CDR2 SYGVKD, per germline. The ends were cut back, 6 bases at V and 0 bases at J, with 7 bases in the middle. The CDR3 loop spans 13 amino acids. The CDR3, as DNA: TGTGCCATCAGACGGGACAGCACAGATACGCAGTATTTT. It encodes CAIRRDSTDTQYF.

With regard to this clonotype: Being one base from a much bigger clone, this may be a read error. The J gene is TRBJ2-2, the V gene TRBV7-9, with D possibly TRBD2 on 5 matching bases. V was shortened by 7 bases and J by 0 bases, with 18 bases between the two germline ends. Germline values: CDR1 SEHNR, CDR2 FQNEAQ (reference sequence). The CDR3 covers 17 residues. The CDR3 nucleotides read TGTGCCAGCACCGCCAACCCGGACGGGGCGAACACCGGGGAGCTGTTTTTT. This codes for CASTANPDGANTGELFF.

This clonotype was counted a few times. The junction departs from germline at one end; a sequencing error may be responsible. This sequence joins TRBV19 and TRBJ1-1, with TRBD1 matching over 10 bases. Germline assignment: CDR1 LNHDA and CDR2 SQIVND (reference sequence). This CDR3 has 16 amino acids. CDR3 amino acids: CASSRGTGQGVTEAFF. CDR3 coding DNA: TGTGCCAGCAGTAGGGGGACAGGACAGGGGGTAACTGAAGCTTTCTTT.

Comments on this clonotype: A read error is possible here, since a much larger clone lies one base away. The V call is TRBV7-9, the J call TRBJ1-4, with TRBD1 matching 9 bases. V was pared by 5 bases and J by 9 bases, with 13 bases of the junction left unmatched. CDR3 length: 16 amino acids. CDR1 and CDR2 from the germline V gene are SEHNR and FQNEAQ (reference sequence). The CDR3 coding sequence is TGTGCCAGCAGCCAAGCCGGACAGGGGAGAAATAAAAAACTGTTTTTT. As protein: CASSQAGQGRNKKLFF. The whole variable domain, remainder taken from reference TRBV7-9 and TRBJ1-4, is DTGVSQNPRHKITKRGQNVTFRCDPISEHNRLYWYRQTLGQGPEFLTYFQNEAQLEKSRLLSDRFSAERPKGSFSTLEIQRTEQGDSAMYLCASSQAGQGRNKKLFFGSGTQLSVL.

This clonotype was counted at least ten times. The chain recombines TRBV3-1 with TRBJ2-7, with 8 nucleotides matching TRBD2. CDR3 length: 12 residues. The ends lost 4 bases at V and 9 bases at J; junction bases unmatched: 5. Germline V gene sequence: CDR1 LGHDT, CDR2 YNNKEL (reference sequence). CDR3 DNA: TGTGCCAGCAGCCCAACTAGCGGTGGGCAGTACTTC. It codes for CASSPTSGGQYF.

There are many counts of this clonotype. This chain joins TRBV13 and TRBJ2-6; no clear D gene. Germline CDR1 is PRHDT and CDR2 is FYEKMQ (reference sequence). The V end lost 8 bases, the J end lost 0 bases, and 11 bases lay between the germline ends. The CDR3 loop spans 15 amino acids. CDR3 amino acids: CASGHGSSGANVLTF. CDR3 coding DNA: TGTGCCAGCGGTCACGGAAGCTCTGGGGCCAACGTCCTGACTTTC.

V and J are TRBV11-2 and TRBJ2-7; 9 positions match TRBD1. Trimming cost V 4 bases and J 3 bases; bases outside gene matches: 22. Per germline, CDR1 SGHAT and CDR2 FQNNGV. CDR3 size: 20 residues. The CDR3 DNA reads TGTGCCAGCAGCTCGATTACCCCCCATTACAGGACAGGGGACAACTACGAGCAGTACTTC. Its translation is CASSSITPHYRTGDNYEQYF.

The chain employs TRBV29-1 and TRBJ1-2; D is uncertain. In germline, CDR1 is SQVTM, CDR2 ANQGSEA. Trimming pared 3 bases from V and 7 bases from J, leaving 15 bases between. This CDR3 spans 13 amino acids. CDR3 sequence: CSVEPIGGAGYTF. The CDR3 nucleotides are TGCAGCGTTGAGCCTATCGGCGGAGCTGGCTACACCTTC.

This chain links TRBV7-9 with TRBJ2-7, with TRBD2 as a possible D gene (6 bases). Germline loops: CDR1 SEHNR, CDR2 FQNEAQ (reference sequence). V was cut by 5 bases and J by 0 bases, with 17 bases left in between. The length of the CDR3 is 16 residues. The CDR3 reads CASSRRENMGSYEQYF. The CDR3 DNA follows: TGTGCCAGCAGCCGGAGGGAAAACATGGGCTCCTACGAGCAGTACTTC. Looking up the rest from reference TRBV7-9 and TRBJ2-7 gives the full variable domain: DTGVSQNPRHKITKRGQNVTFRCDPISEHNRLYWYRQTLGQGPEFLTYFQNEAQLEKSRLLSDRFSAERPKGSFSTLEIQRTEQGDSAMYLCASSRRENMGSYEQYFGPGTRLTVT.

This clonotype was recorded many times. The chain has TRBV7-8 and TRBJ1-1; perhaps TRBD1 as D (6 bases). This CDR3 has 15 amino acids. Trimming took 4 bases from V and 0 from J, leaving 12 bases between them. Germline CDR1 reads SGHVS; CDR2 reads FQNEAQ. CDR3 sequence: CASSSRTVMNTEAFF. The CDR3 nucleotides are TGTGCCAGCAGCTCGCGGACAGTAATGAACACTGAAGCTTTCTTT.

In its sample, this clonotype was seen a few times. The CDR3 DNA sequence: TGTGCCAGCAGGTACATTAAAGCCGGGGAGCTGTTTTTT. The encoded protein is CASRYIKAGELFF. The V and J genes are TRBV2 and TRBJ2-2; D unresolved. The CDR3 consists of 13 residues. Germline CDR1 SNHLY, CDR2 FYNNEI. V lost 6 bases to trimming and J lost 6 bases, with 11 bases between them.

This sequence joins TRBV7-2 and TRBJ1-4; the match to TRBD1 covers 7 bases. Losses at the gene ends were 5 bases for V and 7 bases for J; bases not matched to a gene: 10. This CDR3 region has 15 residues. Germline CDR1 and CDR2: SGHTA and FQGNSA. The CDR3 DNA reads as TGTGCCAGCAGCACCTATACAGGGGACGGTGAAAAACTGTTTTTT. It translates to CASSTYTGDGEKLFF.

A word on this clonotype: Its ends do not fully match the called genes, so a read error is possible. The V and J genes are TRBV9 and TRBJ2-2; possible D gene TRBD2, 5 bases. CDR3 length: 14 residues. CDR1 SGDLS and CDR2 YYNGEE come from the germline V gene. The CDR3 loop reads CASSVEWGTGEPFF. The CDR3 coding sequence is TGTGCCAGCAGCGTAGAGTGGGGTACCGGGGAGCCGTTTTTT.

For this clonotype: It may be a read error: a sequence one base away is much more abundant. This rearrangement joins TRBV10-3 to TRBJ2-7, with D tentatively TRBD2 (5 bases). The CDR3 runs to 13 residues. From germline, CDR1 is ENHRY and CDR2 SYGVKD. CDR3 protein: CASSYSGMYKQYF. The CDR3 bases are TGTGCCAGCAGTTACTCGGGGATGTACAAGCAGTACTTC.